The T cell receptor beta chain described here comes from a study of T cell clonality in common variable immunodeficiency. Study-wide points: CVID subjects showed higher TCRbeta clonality than healthy controls. Common variable immunodeficiency TCR beta sequences reportedly had fewer deletions and N-nucleotide insertions.

CVID subjects were around 14 female and under 35 male, aged about 9 to 65. Caucasian heritage predominated among both patients and controls. This CDR3 region has 13 residues. Germline CDR1 and CDR2: LGHDT and YNNKEL (reference sequence). V was clipped by 0 bases and J by 6 bases, with 9 bases between them. Equal genomic DNA amounts from CVID and control samples were sequenced. Profiling relied on immunoSEQ multiplex PCR, and the TCRdb table lists in-frame clones only, not all of them. The sample includes about 25,000 clones, none of them occurring once. This clone occurred many times. What it recognizes is unknown. The read ends 3 residues shy of where the CDR3 ends; the end is completed using the germline J gene.

This chain links TRBV3-1 (or the pseudogene TRBV3-2) with TRBJ2-7; possibly TRBD1 for D (6 bases). What was sequenced was peripheral blood mononuclear cells. The TCR originated in a human donor with common variable immunodeficiency. Incomplete CDR3 DNA: TGTGCCAGCAGCCAAGAGGGGGCCCGCGAG. This translates into CASSQEGARE. The entire CDR3 protein reads CASSQEGAREQYF.